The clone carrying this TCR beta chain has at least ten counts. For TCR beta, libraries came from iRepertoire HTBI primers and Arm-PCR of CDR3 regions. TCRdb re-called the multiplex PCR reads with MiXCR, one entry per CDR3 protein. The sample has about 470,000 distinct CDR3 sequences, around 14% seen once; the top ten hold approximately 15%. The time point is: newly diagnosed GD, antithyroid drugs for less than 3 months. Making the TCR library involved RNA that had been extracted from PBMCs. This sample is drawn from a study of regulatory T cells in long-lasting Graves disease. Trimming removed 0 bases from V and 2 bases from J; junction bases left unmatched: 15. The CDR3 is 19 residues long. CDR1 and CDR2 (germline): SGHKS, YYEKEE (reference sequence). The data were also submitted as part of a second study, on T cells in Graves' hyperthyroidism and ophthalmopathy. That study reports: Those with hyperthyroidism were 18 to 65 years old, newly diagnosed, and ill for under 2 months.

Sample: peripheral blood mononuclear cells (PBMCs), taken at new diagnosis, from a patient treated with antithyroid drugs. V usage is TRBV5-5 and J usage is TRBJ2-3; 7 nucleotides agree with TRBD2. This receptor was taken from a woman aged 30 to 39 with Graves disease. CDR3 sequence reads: CASSLGDPWGGGITDTQYF. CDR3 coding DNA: TGTGCCAGCAGCTTGGGGGACCCTTGGGGCGGGGGTATCACAGATACGCAGTATTTT.